This T cell receptor (beta chain) was captured by sequencing in a study of vaccination effects on CD4 cells after COVID-19 (dated by TCRdb to between 2020 and 2023). Some background on the complete study: Across the study, the median time from the second dose to post-vaccine sampling was 72 days (range 14 to 241). SARS-CoV-2 spike-specific CD4+ TCR repertoires were compared before and after mRNA vaccination in COVID-19 convalescent patients and in infection-naive vaccine recipients. Altogether, some ten COVID-19 convalescent patients and 4 SARS-CoV-2-naive healthy vaccine recipients made up the full study. The Oncomine TCR Beta short-read assay on an Illumina iSeq 100 was used to sequence cultures from other donors in the study.

General findings and caveats noted by the study authors: Only a small number of convalescent patients were included, and no early post-infection timepoints were available, which limited the study. Both infection-induced and vaccine-induced clones contracted markedly at late post-vaccination timepoints, which is consistent with waning T cell responses. Among healthy vaccine recipients, nearly all vaccine-induced clones were SARS-CoV-2 mono-reactive, and only 1 of 255 was cross-reactive with common cold coronaviruses.

Library preparation was by the immunoSEQ multiplex PCR assay. DNA from the CD4+ T cells that had been cultured and isolated underwent TCR beta CDR3 sequencing. On the study's bioinformatics: Non-productive TCR sequences were removed and reads were trimmed to the CDR3 region, keeping CDR3s of at least 7 amino acids. The MANAFEST web app was used to identify antigen-specific clonotypes by comparing expansion in peptide wells with expansion in reference cultures. Positive clones required FDR<0.05 expansion versus reference and all other wells, odds ratio above 5, and frequency above 0.1% in two replicate wells. A clonotype was called cross-reactive if it was significantly expanded both in SARS-CoV-2 spike wells and in at least one common cold coronavirus spike condition. Using the stringdist R package, CDR3 similarity was measured by Levenshtein distance, and unrooted trees were constructed with ape in R 3.6.1. The immuneACCESS repertoire file appears here via TCRdb, limited to in-frame rearrangements. These files lack a portion of the clones; in checked studies, under half of the deficit traces to unresolved V genes, and the cause of the others is not known. V, J and clone size were drawn from that table, and D and trimming were deduced from the DNA. The sample includes about 81,000 clones, with about three quarters observed a single time. Of the sample, 1.1% is held by the ten largest clones.

The junction carries 15 bases between V and J, which are trimmed by 5 bases and 1 base respectively. CDR1 SGHRS and CDR2 YFSETQ were looked up in the germline V gene. The CDR3 holds 15 amino acids from the cysteine to the phenylalanine. Only the CDR3 portion is preserved as DNA: 45 bases, with reading frame beginning at the first base. In the ViraFEST assay, PBMC were stimulated with viral peptide pools, and antigen-specific CD4+ T cell clonotypes were then identified by expansion using TCR sequencing. After about 9 days of culture, CD4+ T cells were isolated with the EasySep CD4+ T cell isolation kit. Each participant got two doses of an mRNA SARS-CoV-2 vaccine, either BNT162b2 or mRNA-1273. None of the healthy vaccine recipients had a prior SARS-CoV-2 infection, which was confirmed by nucleocapsid antibody tests that came back negative both before and after vaccination. Each well held two million PBMC cultured in IMDM containing approximately 5% human AB serum, roughly 10 IU/ml IL-2 and gentamicin, along with around 11 ug/ml peptides. On days 3 and 7, half of the culture medium was replaced with fresh IL-2-containing medium. Each peptide stimulation condition was cultured in triplicate wells unless otherwise noted. Using Ficoll-Paque Plus gradient centrifugation, PBMC were separated from whole blood and then either used fresh or cryopreserved at -140C. The overlapping peptide pools covered the spike proteins of SARS-CoV-2 and of the common cold coronaviruses HCoV-NL63, HCoV-OC43 and HCoV-229E. Genomic DNA was extracted from cultured CD4+ T cells with the QIAamp micro DNA kit.

Worth noting for this clone: It lacks a known antigen. No much larger clone exists at a distance of one base, and base qualities are not known.

The V and J genes are TRBV5-1 and TRBJ1-1; the D segment cannot be called with confidence. The TCR sequence derives from a human donor who received a COVID-19 vaccine. Specimen: CD4+ T cells from PBMCs cultured with HCoV-OC43 spike peptides, collected after COVID-19 vaccination. What this sample's cell subset or site label stands for: HCoV-OC43 spike overlapping peptide pool stimulation. The bases are TGCGCCAGCAGTCATGGTGATACGAGGAACACTGAAGCTTTCTTT. Its amino acids are CASSHGDTRNTEAFF.